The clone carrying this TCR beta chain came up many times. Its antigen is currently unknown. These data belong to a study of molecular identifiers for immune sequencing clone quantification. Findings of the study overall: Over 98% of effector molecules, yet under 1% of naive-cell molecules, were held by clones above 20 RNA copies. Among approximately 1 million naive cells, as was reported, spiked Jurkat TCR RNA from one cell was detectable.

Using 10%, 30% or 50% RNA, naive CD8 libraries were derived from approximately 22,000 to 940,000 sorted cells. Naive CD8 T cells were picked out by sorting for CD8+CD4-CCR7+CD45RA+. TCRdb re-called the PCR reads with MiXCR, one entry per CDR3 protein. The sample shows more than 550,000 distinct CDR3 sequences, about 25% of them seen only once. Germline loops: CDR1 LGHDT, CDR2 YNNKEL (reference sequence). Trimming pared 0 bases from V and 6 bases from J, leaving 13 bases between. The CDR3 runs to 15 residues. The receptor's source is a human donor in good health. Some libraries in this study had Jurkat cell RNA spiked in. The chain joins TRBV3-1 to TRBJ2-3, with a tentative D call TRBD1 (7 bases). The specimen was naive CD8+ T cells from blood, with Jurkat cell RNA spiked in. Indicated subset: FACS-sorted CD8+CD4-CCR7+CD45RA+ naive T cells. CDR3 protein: CASSQESGGGDTQYF. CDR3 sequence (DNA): TGTGCCAGCAGCCAAGAGTCAGGGGGAGGTGATACGCAGTATTTT.